The 20 T cell receptor beta chains given below trace back to one sample, sequenced in a study of shared clonotypes between healthy human individuals. The table came from immunoSEQ multiplex PCR; TCRdb's copy has only in-frame clones and leaves some out. The repertoire holds 2,500,000 or so clones, with about 92% as singletons. The sequenced material came from naive CD4+ T cells sorted from blood. Documented subset: CD45RA+ positively selected. The receptor source for this set is a man aged 18 to 35 in good health.

The rearrangement joins TRBV7-2 to TRBJ2-7; no firm D call. Germline loops: CDR1 SGHTA, CDR2 FQGNSA. V was pared by 1 base and J by 1 base, with 11 bases between. The CDR3 runs to 15 residues. CDR3 bases: TGTGCCAGCAGCTTAGTACCGGACCTTTCCTACGAGCAGTACTTC. It yields the protein CASSLVPDLSYEQYF.

Details on this clone: The sample carries other DNA sequences with the same CDR3. The chain is built from TRBV18 and TRBJ1-2; TRBD1 matches 9 bases. The germline gives CDR1 KGHSH, CDR2 LQKENI. This CDR3 spans 14 amino acids. Unmatched junction bases numbered 2, after V lost 2 bases and J lost 4 bases. The CDR3 loop reads CASSPGQGSYGYTF. CDR3 DNA: TGTGCCAGCTCACCAGGACAGGGGAGCTATGGCTACACCTTC.

The chain combines TRBV13 with TRBJ2-1; 7 nucleotides line up with TRBD1. Germline CDR1 PRHDT, CDR2 FYEKMQ (reference sequence). The V gene end was trimmed by 5 bases and the J gene end by 0 bases; junction bases not matched to a gene: 7. This CDR3 is built from 16 residues. The CDR3 region has the DNA TGTGCCAGCAGCCAGACGGACAGGTTCTCCTACAATGAGCAGTTCTTC. This codes for CASSQTDRFSYNEQFF.

V is TRBV5-1 and J is TRBJ2-4; unclear D gene. CDR1 is SGHRS, CDR2 YFSETQ, per germline. The CDR3 spans 13 residues. V was pared by 4 bases and J by 0 bases, with 5 bases between. The CDR3 DNA follows: TGCGCCAGCAGCGACGAAGCCAAAAACATTCAGTACTTC. Translation gives CASSDEAKNIQYF.

Remarks on this clone: In the same sample, other DNA sequences code for this CDR3. The chain joins TRBV5-1 to TRBJ2-3; 7 bases line up with TRBD1. CDR3 size: 15 residues. Trimming took 0 bases from V and 1 from J; bases not matched to a gene: 2. CDR1 is SGHRS, CDR2 YFSETQ, per germline. The CDR3 is CASSLVTGGTDTQYF. The CDR3 DNA follows: TGCGCCAGCAGCTTGGTTACAGGGGGCACAGATACGCAGTATTTT. Full variable domain (missing parts from reference TRBV5-1 and TRBJ2-3): KAGVTQTPRYLIKTRGQQVTLSCSPISGHRSVSWYQQTPGQGLQFLFEYFSETQRNKGNFPGRFSGRQFSNSRSEMNVSTLELGDSALYLCASSLVTGGTDTQYFGPGTRLTVL.

This clone was picked up one time. V gene TRBV5-8 combines with J gene TRBJ2-1; D is uncertain. This CDR3 has 14 residues. Per germline, CDR1 SGHTS and CDR2 YDEGEE. With 2 bases removed from V and 5 bases from J, the gap between germline ends came to 11 bases. In DNA, the CDR3 is TGTGCCAGCAGCTTCCGGCGTTGGGACAATGAGCAGTTCTTC. Its translation is CASSFRRWDNEQFF.

In this sample, this clone turned up a few times. Other DNA sequences from this sample encode an identical CDR3 as well. The gene calls are TRBV5-1 and TRBJ2-5; 15 nucleotides align to TRBD2. In germline, CDR1 is SGHRS, CDR2 YFSETQ. V lost 3 bases and J lost 2; bases outside the gene matches: 2. This CDR3 has 16 amino acids. This CDR3 reads CASSSGLAGGQETQYF. The CDR3, as DNA: TGCGCCAGCAGCTCCGGACTAGCGGGAGGGCAAGAGACCCAGTACTTC. Based on the CDR3 plus reference TRBV5-1 and TRBJ2-5, the full variable domain is KAGVTQTPRYLIKTRGQQVTLSCSPISGHRSVSWYQQTPGQGLQFLFEYFSETQRNKGNFPGRFSGRQFSNSRSEMNVSTLELGDSALYLCASSSGLAGGQETQYFGPGTRLLVL.

V is TRBV19 and J is TRBJ2-1; 8 positions match TRBD2. The CDR3 is 15 residues long. V gave up 4 bases and J gave up 6 bases; unmatched junction bases: 8. CDR1 is LNHDA, CDR2 SQIVND, per germline (reference sequence). Written as DNA, the CDR3 is TGTGCCAGTAGTACACCGGGACTAGTAGTCAATGAGCAGTTCTTC. Amino acids: CASSTPGLVVNEQFF.

This chain links TRBV29-1 with TRBJ2-3, with a tentative D call TRBD1 (5 bases). Deletions cut 6 bases from V and 2 bases from J, with 24 bases between. Per the germline V gene, CDR1 is SQVTM and CDR2 is ANQGSEA. This CDR3 is 17 amino acids long. This CDR3 reads CSVPPPGSHSYTDTQYF. The CDR3 nucleotides are TGCAGCGTCCCCCCCCCAGGGTCCCACTCCTACACAGATACGCAGTATTTT.

The chain couples TRBV5-1 to TRBJ2-5; TRBD2 matches at 7 bases. The CDR3 length is 14 residues. Germline-derived CDR1 and CDR2 are SGHRS and YFSETQ. The V gene end was trimmed by 4 bases and the J gene end by 4 bases; junction bases not matched to a gene: 7. The CDR3 DNA follows: TGCGCCAGCAGCCTGGGGACTACGATAGAGACCCAGTACTTC. This codes for CASSLGTTIETQYF.

This chain links TRBV19 with TRBJ2-1; possible D gene TRBD1, 6 bases. In germline, CDR1 is LNHDA, CDR2 SQIVND (reference sequence). V was trimmed by 4 bases and J by 7 bases, leaving 17 bases between them. The CDR3 runs to 15 residues. CDR3 sequence reads: CASSKMTGAWNEQFF. CDR3 sequence (DNA): TGTGCCAGTAGTAAGATGACAGGTGCCTGGAATGAGCAGTTCTTC.

This clone was counted a few times. The rearrangement joins TRBV30 to TRBJ1-1; D is possibly TRBD1 (6 bases). The CDR3 is 11 amino acids. Germline V gives CDR1 GTSNPN, CDR2 SVGIG (reference sequence). V was cut by 1 base and J by 11 bases, with 11 bases left in between. The CDR3 DNA reads as TGTGCCTGGAGTGCAGGGGAGAGGGCTTTCTTT. Encoded protein: CAWSAGERAFF.

The V and J genes are TRBV6-4 and TRBJ2-1, with TRBD1 matching 8 bases. After removal of 6 bases from V and 6 bases from J, the junction contained 13 bases not matched to a gene. This CDR3 has 16 amino acids. Germline V gene lookup returns CDR1 MRHNA and CDR2 SNTAGT. The CDR3, as DNA: TGTGCCAGCAGCCCCCAGACAGGGGTTAGCAGCAATGAGCAGTTCTTC. Its protein product is CASSPQTGVSSNEQFF.

This chain links TRBV29-1 with TRBJ2-2; 11 bases line up with TRBD1. The CDR3 loop spans 14 amino acids. Germline assignment: CDR1 SQVTM and CDR2 ANQGSEA. Germline trimming cut 6 bases from V and 7 bases from J; bases unmatched to any gene: 7. The DNA of the CDR3 is TGCAGCGTGGGTGGACAGGGGGCCGGCGGGGAGCTGTTTTTT. It codes for CSVGGQGAGGELFF.

The CDR3 nucleotides read TGCGCCAGCAGCCCCGGACTAGCGGGGGACACGTACCAAGAGACCCAGTACTTC. As protein: CASSPGLAGDTYQETQYF. The genes are TRBV5-1 and TRBJ2-5; 13 bases are shared with TRBD2. V lost 4 bases, J lost 0 bases, and 9 bases stayed unmatched. CDR1 and CDR2 from the germline V gene are SGHRS and YFSETQ. The CDR3 sequence is 18 residues long. The full variable domain, its missing parts supplied by reference TRBV5-1 and TRBJ2-5, is KAGVTQTPRYLIKTRGQQVTLSCSPISGHRSVSWYQQTPGQGLQFLFEYFSETQRNKGNFPGRFSGRQFSNSRSEMNVSTLELGDSALYLCASSPGLAGDTYQETQYFGPGTRLLVL.

This rearrangement joins TRBV30 to TRBJ1-2; D uncertain. The ends were cut back, 1 base at V and 2 bases at J, with 8 bases in the middle. The V gene's germline CDR1 is GTSNPN and CDR2 SVGIG (reference sequence). CDR3 length: 13 amino acids. The CDR3 is CAWSANMNYGYTF. DNA of the CDR3: TGTGCCTGGAGTGCTAACATGAACTATGGCTACACCTTC.

This rearrangement joins TRBV5-1 to TRBJ2-2; TRBD2 agrees at 7 bases. Germline values: CDR1 SGHRS, CDR2 YFSETQ. This CDR3 contains 16 residues. Losses at the gene ends were 0 bases for V and 3 bases for J; bases not matched to a gene: 5. CDR3: CASSLVAGEHTGELFF. DNA for the CDR3: TGCGCCAGCAGCTTGGTGGCGGGGGAGCACACCGGGGAGCTGTTTTTT. Full variable domain (remainder filled in from reference TRBV5-1 and TRBJ2-2): KAGVTQTPRYLIKTRGQQVTLSCSPISGHRSVSWYQQTPGQGLQFLFEYFSETQRNKGNFPGRFSGRQFSNSRSEMNVSTLELGDSALYLCASSLVAGEHTGELFFGEGSRLTVL.

V is TRBV19 and J is TRBJ1-2; 10 bases line up with TRBD1. The CDR3 is 14 residues long. V shed 5 bases and J 8 bases; nucleotides not matched to a gene: 8. Per the germline V gene, CDR1 is LNHDA and CDR2 is SQIVND (reference sequence). Here the CDR3 DNA reads TGTGCCAGTAGTGGGGGACAGGGGATGTACGGCTACACCTTC. It translates to CASSGGQGMYGYTF.

The chain joins TRBV6-6 to TRBJ2-7, with 8 bases matching TRBD2. From germline, CDR1 is MNHNY and CDR2 SVGAGI (reference sequence). CDR3 size: 14 residues. V trimming: 6 bases; J trimming: 3 bases; junction bases outside the gene matches: 7. CDR3 region: CASRVSGNGYEQYF. The DNA of the CDR3 is TGTGCCAGCAGGGTTAGCGGGAATGGCTACGAGCAGTACTTC.

The V call is TRBV2, the J call TRBJ2-1; no clear D. This CDR3 is built from 14 residues. Looked up from germline, CDR1 is SNHLY and CDR2 is FYNNEI. Trimming stripped 4 bases from V and 0 bases from J, with 7 bases between. The CDR3 loop reads CASSGDLSYNEQFF. CDR3 sequence (DNA): TGTGCCAGCAGTGGCGACCTCTCCTACAATGAGCAGTTCTTC.